This T cell receptor beta chain was observed in a study of CD8 T cells in ankylosing spondylitis. A single count supports this clonotype. The antigen remains unidentified. MiXCR was run by TCRdb on the 5' RACE reads, yielding one entry per CDR3 protein. The sample gives roughly 180,000 distinct CDR3 sequences, roughly 13% of which show up once; 16% is in the top ten. Study-wide points: The disease-linked clones had a CD8+ phenotype and low blood frequencies.

Sequences were obtained from blood, either unsorted or a sorted T cell fraction (not recorded which). The receptor was derived from a male donor with ankylosing spondylitis or in good health (not recorded which).

For the CDR3, the DNA is TGTGCCAGCGAACCGGGACCCTACTCCTACGAGCAGTACTTC. It codes for CASEPGPYSYEQYF. This rearrangement joins TRBV11-2 to TRBJ2-7, with D perhaps assigned TRBD1 or TRBD2 (5 bases each). CDR3 length equals 14 residues. Trimming left V 8 bases short and J 0 bases short, with 14 bases between. Germline CDR1 is SGHAT and CDR2 is FQNNGV.